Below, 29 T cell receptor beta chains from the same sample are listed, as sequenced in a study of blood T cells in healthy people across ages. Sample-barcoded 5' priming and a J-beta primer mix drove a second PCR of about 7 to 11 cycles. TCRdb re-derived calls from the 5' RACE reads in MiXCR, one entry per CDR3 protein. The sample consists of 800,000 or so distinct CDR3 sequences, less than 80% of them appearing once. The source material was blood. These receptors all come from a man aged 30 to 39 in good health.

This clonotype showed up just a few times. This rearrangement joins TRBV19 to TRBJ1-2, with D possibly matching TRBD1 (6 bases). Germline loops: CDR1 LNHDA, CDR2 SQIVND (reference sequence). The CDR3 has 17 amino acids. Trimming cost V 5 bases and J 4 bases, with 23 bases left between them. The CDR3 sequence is CASSQRGGSDLFYGYTF. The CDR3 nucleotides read TGTGCCAGTAGTCAAAGGGGGGGATCCGACCTATTCTATGGCTACACCTTC.

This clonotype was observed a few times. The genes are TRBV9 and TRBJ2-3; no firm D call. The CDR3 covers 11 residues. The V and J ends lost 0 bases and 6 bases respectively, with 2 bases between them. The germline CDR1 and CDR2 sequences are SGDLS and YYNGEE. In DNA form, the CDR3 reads TGTGCCAGCAGCGTAGATGATACGCAGTATTTT. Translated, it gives CASSVDDTQYF.

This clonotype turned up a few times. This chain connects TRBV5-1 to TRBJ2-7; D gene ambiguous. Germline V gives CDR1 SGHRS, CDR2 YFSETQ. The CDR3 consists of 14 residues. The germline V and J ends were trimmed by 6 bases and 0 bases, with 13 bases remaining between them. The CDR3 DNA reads TGCGCCAGCACGGAGTACTCCTCCTCCTACGAGCAGTACTTC. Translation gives CASTEYSSSYEQYF.

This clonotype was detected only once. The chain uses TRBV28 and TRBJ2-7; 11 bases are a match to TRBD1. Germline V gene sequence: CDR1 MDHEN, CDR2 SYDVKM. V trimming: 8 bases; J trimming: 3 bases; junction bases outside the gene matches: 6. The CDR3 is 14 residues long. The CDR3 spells CASPGTGGSYEQYF. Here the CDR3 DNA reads TGTGCCAGCCCCGGGACAGGGGGTAGCTACGAGCAGTACTTC.

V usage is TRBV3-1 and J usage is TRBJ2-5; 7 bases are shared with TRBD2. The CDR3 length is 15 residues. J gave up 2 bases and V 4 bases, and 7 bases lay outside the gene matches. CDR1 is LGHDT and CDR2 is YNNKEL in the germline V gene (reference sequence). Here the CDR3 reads CASSLRLAQQETQYF. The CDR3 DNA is TGTGCCAGCAGCCTCCGACTAGCCCAACAAGAGACCCAGTACTTC.

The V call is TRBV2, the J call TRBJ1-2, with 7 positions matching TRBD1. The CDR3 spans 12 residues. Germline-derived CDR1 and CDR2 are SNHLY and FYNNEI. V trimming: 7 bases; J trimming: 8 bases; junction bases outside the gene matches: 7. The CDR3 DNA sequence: TGTGCCAGCATCGGACAGGTGATAGGCTACACCTTC. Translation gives CASIGQVIGYTF.

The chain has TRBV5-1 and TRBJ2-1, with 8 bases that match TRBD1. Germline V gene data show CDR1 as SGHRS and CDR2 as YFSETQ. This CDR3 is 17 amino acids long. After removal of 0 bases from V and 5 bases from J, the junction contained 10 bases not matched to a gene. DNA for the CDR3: TGCGCCAGCAGCTTGGAACGGGTGACAGGGGTAAACAATGAGCAGTTCTTC. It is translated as CASSLERVTGVNNEQFF.

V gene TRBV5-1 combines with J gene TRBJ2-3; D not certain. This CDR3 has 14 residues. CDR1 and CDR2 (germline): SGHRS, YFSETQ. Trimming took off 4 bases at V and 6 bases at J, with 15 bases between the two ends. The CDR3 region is CASSLGISADTQYF. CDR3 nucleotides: TGCGCCAGCAGCCTCGGTATCTCCGCGGATACGCAGTATTTT. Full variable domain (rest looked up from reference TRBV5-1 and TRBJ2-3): KAGVTQTPRYLIKTRGQQVTLSCSPISGHRSVSWYQQTPGQGLQFLFEYFSETQRNKGNFPGRFSGRQFSNSRSEMNVSTLELGDSALYLCASSLGISADTQYFGPGTRLTVL.

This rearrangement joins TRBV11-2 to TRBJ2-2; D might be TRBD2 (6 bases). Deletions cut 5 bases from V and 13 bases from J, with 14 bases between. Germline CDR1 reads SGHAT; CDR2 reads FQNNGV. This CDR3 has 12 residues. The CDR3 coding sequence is TGTGCCAGCAGCGCCCCGGGGGTTGCGCTGTTTTTT. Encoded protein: CASSAPGVALFF.

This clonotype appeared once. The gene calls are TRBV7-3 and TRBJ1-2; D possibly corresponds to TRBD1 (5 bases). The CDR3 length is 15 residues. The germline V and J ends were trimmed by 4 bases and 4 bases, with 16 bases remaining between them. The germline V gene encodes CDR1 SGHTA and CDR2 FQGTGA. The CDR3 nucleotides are TGTGCCAGCAGCTCTAAAGGGAGGGGAGGCTATGGCTACACCTTC. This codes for CASSSKGRGGYGYTF.

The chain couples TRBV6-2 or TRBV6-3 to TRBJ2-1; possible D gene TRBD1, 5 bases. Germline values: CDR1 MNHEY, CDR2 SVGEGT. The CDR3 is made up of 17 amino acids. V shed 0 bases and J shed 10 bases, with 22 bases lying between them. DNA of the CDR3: TGTGCCAGCAGTTACTCTAGGGGAATAACACCTCTGGGGGAGCAGTTCTTC. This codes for CASSYSRGITPLGEQFF.

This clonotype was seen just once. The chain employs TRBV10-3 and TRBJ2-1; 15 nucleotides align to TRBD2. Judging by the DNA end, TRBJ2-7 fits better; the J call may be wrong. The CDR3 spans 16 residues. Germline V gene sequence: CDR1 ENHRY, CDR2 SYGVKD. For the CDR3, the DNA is TGTGCCATCAGTGGGGGACTAGCGGGGGGCTACAATGAGCAGTACTTC. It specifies CAISGGLAGGYNEQYF.

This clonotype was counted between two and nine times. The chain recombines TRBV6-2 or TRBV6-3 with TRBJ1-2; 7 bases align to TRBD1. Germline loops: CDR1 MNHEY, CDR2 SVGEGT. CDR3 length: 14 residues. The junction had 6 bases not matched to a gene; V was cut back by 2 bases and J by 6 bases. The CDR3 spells CASSYRQGTDGYTF. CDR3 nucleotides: TGTGCCAGCAGTTACAGACAGGGTACGGATGGCTACACCTTC.

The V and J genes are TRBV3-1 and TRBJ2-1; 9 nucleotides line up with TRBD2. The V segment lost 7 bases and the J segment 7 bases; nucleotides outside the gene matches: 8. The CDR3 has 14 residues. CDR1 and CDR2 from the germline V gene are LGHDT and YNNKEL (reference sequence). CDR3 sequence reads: CASTCSGGRNEQFF. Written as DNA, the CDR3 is TGTGCCAGCACGTGTAGCGGGGGTCGGAATGAGCAGTTCTTC.

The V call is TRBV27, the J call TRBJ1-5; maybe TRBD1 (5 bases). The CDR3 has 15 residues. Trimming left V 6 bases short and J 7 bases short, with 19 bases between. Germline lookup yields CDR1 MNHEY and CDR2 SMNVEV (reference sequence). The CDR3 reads CASSLGLPIGQPQHF. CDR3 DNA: TGTGCCAGCAGCTTGGGACTCCCGATCGGGCAGCCCCAGCATTTT.

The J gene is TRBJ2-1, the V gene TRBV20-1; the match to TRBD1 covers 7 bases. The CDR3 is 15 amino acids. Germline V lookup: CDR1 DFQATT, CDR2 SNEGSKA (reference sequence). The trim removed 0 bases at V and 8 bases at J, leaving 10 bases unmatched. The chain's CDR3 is CSARDTRGPRDEQFF. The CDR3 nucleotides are TGCAGTGCTAGAGATACGAGGGGGCCTCGAGATGAGCAGTTCTTC.

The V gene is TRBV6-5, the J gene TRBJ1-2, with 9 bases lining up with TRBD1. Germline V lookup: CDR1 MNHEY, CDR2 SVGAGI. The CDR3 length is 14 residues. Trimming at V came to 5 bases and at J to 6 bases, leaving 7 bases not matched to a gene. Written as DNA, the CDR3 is TGTGCCAGCAGTGGGACCGGGACAGGGAATGGCTACACCTTC. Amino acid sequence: CASSGTGTGNGYTF.

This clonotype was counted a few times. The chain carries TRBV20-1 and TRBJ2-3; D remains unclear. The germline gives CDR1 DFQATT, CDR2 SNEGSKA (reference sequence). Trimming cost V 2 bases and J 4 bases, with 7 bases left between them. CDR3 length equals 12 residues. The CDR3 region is CSARPSSDTQYF. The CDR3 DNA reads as TGCAGTGCTAGACCTAGTTCAGATACGCAGTATTTT.

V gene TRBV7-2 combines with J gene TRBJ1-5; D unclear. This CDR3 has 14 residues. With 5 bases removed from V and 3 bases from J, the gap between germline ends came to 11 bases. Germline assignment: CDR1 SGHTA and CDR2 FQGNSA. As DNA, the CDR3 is TGTGCCAGCAGCGCCCCCGGGCTCAATCAGCCCCAGCATTTT. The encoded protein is CASSAPGLNQPQHF.

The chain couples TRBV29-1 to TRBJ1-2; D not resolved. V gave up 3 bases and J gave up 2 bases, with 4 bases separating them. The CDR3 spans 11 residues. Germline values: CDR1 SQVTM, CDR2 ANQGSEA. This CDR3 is CSVDINYGYTF. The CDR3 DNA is TGCAGCGTTGACATAAACTATGGCTACACCTTC. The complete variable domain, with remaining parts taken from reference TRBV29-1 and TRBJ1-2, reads SAVISQKPSRDICQRGTSLTIQCQVDSQVTMMFWYRQQPGQSLTLIATANQGSEATYESGFVIDKFPISRPNLTFSTLTVSNMSPEDSSIYLCSVDINYGYTFGSGTRLTVV.

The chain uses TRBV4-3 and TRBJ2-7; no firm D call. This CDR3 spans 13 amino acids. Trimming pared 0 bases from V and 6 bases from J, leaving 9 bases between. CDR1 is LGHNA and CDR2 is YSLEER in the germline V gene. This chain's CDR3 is CASSQDARSEQYF. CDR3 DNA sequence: TGCGCCAGCAGCCAAGATGCACGCTCCGAGCAGTACTTC.

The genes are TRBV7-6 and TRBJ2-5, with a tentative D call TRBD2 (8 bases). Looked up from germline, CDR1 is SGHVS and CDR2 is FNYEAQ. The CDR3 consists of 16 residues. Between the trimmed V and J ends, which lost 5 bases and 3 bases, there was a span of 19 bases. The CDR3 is CASSPGGGTVKETQYF. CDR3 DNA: TGTGCCAGCAGCCCCGGCGGGGGGACAGTGAAAGAGACCCAGTACTTC.

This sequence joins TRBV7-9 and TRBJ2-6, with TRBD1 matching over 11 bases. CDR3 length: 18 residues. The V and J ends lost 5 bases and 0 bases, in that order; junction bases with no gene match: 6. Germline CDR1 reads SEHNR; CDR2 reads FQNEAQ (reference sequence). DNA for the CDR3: TGTGCCAGCAGCCAGTGGACAGGGGGCAGCTCTGGGGCCAACGTCCTGACTTTC. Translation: CASSQWTGGSSGANVLTF. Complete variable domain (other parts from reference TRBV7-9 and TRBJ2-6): DTGVSQNPRHKITKRGQNVTFRCDPISEHNRLYWYRQTLGQGPEFLTYFQNEAQLEKSRLLSDRFSAERPKGSFSTLEIQRTEQGDSAMYLCASSQWTGGSSGANVLTFGAGSRLTVL.

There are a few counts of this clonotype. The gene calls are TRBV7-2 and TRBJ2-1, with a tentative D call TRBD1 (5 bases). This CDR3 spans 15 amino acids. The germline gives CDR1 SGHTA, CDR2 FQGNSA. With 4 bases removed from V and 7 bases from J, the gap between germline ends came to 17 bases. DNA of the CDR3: TGTGCCAGCAGCTGGGAAGGGGTCAGGAAGAATGAGCAGTTCTTC. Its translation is CASSWEGVRKNEQFF.

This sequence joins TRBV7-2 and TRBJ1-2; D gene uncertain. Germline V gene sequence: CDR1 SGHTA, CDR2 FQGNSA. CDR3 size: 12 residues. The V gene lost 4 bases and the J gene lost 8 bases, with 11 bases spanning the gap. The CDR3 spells CASSSVGPGYTF. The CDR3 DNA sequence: TGTGCCAGCAGCTCCGTTGGACCGGGCTACACCTTC.

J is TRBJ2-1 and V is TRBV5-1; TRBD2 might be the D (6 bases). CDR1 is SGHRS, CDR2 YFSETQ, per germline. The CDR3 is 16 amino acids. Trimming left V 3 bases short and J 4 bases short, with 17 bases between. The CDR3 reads CASSSRLGGRYNEQFF. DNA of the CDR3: TGCGCCAGCAGCTCACGGTTGGGGGGTAGATACAATGAGCAGTTCTTC.

The CDR3 bases are TGTGCCAGCAGCTCCGCCAGCGGGGAGCAGTACTTC. Residues: CASSSASGEQYF. This chain joins TRBV7-3 and TRBJ2-7, with a possible D match to TRBD2 (6 bases). V was pared by 4 bases and J by 7 bases, with 11 bases between. This CDR3 is built from 12 residues. The germline V gene has CDR1 SGHTA and CDR2 FQGTGA. The full variable domain, in which reference TRBV7-3 and TRBJ2-7 provide the parts outside the CDR3, is GAGVSQTPSNKVTEKGKYVELRCDPISGHTALYWYRQSLGQGPEFLIYFQGTGAADDSGLPNDRFFAVRPEGSVSTLKIQRTERGDSAVYLCASSSASGEQYFGPGTRLTVT.

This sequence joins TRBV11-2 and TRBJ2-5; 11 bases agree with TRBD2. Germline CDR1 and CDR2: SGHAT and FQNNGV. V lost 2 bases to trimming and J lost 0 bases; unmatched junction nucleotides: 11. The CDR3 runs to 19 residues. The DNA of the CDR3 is TGTGCCAGCAGCTTAATGCTAGCGGGGGGTGCCCTTCACCAAGAGACCCAGTACTTC. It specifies CASSLMLAGGALHQETQYF.

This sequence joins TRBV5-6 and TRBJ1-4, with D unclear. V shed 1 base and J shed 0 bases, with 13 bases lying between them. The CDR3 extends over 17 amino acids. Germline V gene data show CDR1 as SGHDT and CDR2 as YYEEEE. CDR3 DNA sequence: TGTGCCAGCAGCTTGCCAGGAGGGTTCGCAACTAATGAAAAACTGTTTTTT. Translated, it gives CASSLPGGFATNEKLFF.